A single sample gave rise to the 27 T cell receptor beta chains below, sequenced in a study of cytomegalovirus exposure and HLA in healthy donors. PCR involved 60 Vbeta and 13 Jbeta primers. TCRdb's table, derived via immunoSEQ multiplex PCR, lists solely in-frame clones and lacks some. The sample lists approximately 150,000 clones, approximately 70% occurring once. Material: PBMCs. The receptors derive from a woman in her thirties or forties in good health and CMV-seropositive.

The J gene is TRBJ2-1, the V gene TRBV6-5; D might be TRBD1 (5 bases). Per the germline V gene, CDR1 is MNHEY and CDR2 is SVGAGI. This CDR3 spans 13 amino acids. Trimming removed 0 bases from V and 5 bases from J, with 5 bases in between. The DNA of the CDR3 is TGTGCCAGCAGTTACTCAGGGGACAATGAGCAGTTCTTC. As protein: CASSYSGDNEQFF.

The chain carries TRBV7-8 and TRBJ2-4; a possible D gene is TRBD1 (7 bases). Germline V gene sequence: CDR1 SGHVS, CDR2 FQNEAQ. V was shortened by 5 bases and J by 4 bases, with 15 bases between the two germline ends. This CDR3 has 15 residues. The chain's CDR3 is CASSGTAGIKNIQYF. In DNA form, the CDR3 reads TGTGCCAGCAGCGGGACAGCGGGCATAAAAAACATTCAGTACTTC.

This chain links TRBV7-9 with TRBJ2-1; D is ambiguous. In germline, CDR1 is SEHNR, CDR2 FQNEAQ (reference sequence). This CDR3 spans 13 amino acids. V shed 3 bases and J shed 10 bases, with 13 bases lying between them. This CDR3 is CASSFSTGIEQFF. CDR3 DNA sequence: TGTGCCAGCAGCTTCTCGACTGGTATAGAGCAGTTCTTC.

The V call is TRBV20-1, the J call TRBJ1-2; D is unresolved. The CDR3 totals 11 residues. Germline V gene sequence: CDR1 DFQATT, CDR2 SNEGSKA (reference sequence). The V end was cut by 4 bases, the J end by 4 bases, with 7 bases between. CDR3 DNA: TGCAGTGCTACAAATTCCTATGGCTACACCTTC. This encodes CSATNSYGYTF.

The rearrangement links TRBV11-2 to TRBJ2-7; tentative D call: TRBD2 (6 bases). Germline values: CDR1 SGHAT, CDR2 FQNNGV. The V end lost 5 bases, the J end lost 3 bases, and 17 bases lay between the germline ends. The CDR3 contains 15 residues. This CDR3 reads CASSRDSTTYYEQYF. Here the CDR3 DNA reads TGTGCCAGCAGCAGGGACTCTACAACCTACTACGAGCAGTACTTC.

The chain links TRBV5-6 to TRBJ2-7; 10 bases are a match to TRBD1. CDR3 size: 14 residues. CDR1 and CDR2 from the germline V gene are SGHDT and YYEEEE. V was pared by 4 bases and J by 5 bases, with 6 bases of the junction left unmatched. The chain's CDR3 is CASSNPGQGHEQYF. CDR3 in DNA: TGTGCCAGCAGCAACCCGGGACAGGGGCACGAGCAGTACTTC.

CDR3 in DNA: TGTGCCAGCAGTTTAATTGGGACAGGGTATAATCAGCCCCAGCATTTT. Amino acids: CASSLIGTGYNQPQHF. This rearrangement joins TRBV27 to TRBJ1-5; 9 bases map to TRBD1. The CDR3 runs to 16 residues. Germline CDR1 is MNHEY and CDR2 is SMNVEV (reference sequence). The J segment lost 4 bases and the V segment lost 2 bases, leaving 6 bases of the junction unmatched.

About this clone: Sequence at one end of the junction differs from germline and may be a read error. The chain employs TRBV6-5 and TRBJ1-2; perhaps TRBD1 as D (5 bases). Germline assignment: CDR1 MNHEY and CDR2 SVGAGI. The length of the CDR3 is 11 residues. CDR3 region: CASSYRGSYPF. CDR3 DNA: TGTGCCAGCAGTTACAGGGGTAGCTACCCCTTC.

This clone was recorded a few times. This rearrangement joins TRBV28 to TRBJ1-1; 7 positions match TRBD1. The ends lost 2 bases at V and 3 bases at J; junction bases unmatched: 9. Germline V gene sequence: CDR1 MDHEN, CDR2 SYDVKM. The CDR3 has 16 residues. The CDR3 nucleotides read TGTGCCAGCAGTTTAGGAGGGGGCGGAGGGGACACTGAAGCTTTCTTT. Translation gives CASSLGGGGGDTEAFF.

The rearrangement uses TRBV6-5 and TRBJ1-6; 10 positions match TRBD1. V was pared by 7 bases and J by 8 bases, with 5 bases of the junction left unmatched. Germline CDR1 MNHEY, CDR2 SVGAGI. The CDR3 consists of 14 residues. DNA for the CDR3: TGTGCCAGCACCCGACAGGGGGCCGATTCACCCCTCCACTTT. This gives the protein CASTRQGADSPLHF.

This clone showed up just once. The chain links TRBV2 to TRBJ2-5; 8 nucleotides line up with TRBD1. The CDR3 runs 15 residues. Trimming removed 6 bases from V and 5 bases from J; junction bases left unmatched: 11. The germline CDR1 and CDR2 sequences are SNHLY and FYNNEI. In nucleotides, the CDR3 is TGTGCCAGCAGGGAGGGACAGGTTCGGTTGGAGACCCAGTACTTC. It encodes CASREGQVRLETQYF. Based on the CDR3 plus reference TRBV2 and TRBJ2-5, the full variable domain is EPEVTQTPSHQVTQMGQEVILRCVPISNHLYFYWYRQILGQKVEFLVSFYNNEISEKSEIFDDQFSVERPDGSNFTLKIRSTKLEDSAMYFCASREGQVRLETQYFGPGTRLLVL.

This clone was seen only a few times. The rearrangement links TRBV5-1 to TRBJ1-1; 9 positions match TRBD1. V was clipped by 2 bases and J by 11 bases; unmatched bases: 10. This CDR3 has 14 amino acids. Germline V gene lookup returns CDR1 SGHRS and CDR2 YFSETQ. The CDR3 spells CASSLGQGIANAFF. Here the CDR3 DNA reads TGCGCCAGCAGCTTAGGACAGGGGATCGCGAATGCTTTCTTT.

This chain links TRBV7-9 with TRBJ2-3; the D is unclear. Germline CDR1 SEHNR, CDR2 FQNEAQ (reference sequence). The V end lost 1 base, the J end lost 1 base, and 3 bases lay between the germline ends. The CDR3 extends over 13 amino acids. The CDR3 DNA reads TGTGCCAGCAGCTTAGGAGGCACAGATACGCAGTATTTT. It is translated as CASSLGGTDTQYF.

In this sample, this clone turned up once. V usage is TRBV14 and J usage is TRBJ2-7; D possibly corresponds to TRBD2 (5 bases). Germline CDR1 and CDR2: SGHDN and FVKESK. V lost 4 bases, J lost 0 bases, and 10 bases lay in between. The CDR3 consists of 14 residues. CDR3 residues: CASSLTGSSYEQYF. CDR3 nucleotides: TGTGCCAGCAGCCTAACGGGAAGCTCCTACGAGCAGTACTTC.

This chain links TRBV7-2 with TRBJ2-3; D is possibly TRBD2 (7 bases). The CDR3 consists of 16 residues. V lost 5 bases and J 0 bases, leaving 15 bases between the germline ends. Germline CDR1 reads SGHTA; CDR2 reads FQGNSA. CDR3 region: CASSPSGGQSTDTQYF. The DNA of the CDR3 is TGTGCCAGCAGCCCATCCGGGGGGCAGAGCACAGATACGCAGTATTTT.

The chain is built from TRBV18 and TRBJ1-4; possibly TRBD1 for D (5 bases). The germline CDR1 and CDR2 sequences are KGHSH and LQKENI. The length of the CDR3 is 14 residues. The V and J ends lost 3 bases and 4 bases respectively, with 9 bases between them. In DNA form, the CDR3 reads TGTGCCAGCTCACCGGGACTGAGTAATGAAAAACTGTTTTTT. The encoded protein is CASSPGLSNEKLFF.

This chain connects TRBV11-2 to TRBJ2-7; unclear D gene. This CDR3 comprises 13 residues. V was shortened by 0 bases and J by 3 bases, with 6 bases between the two germline ends. Looked up from germline, CDR1 is SGHAT and CDR2 is FQNNGV. CDR3 nucleotides: TGTGCCAGCAGCTTAGATACAGTCTACGAGCAGTACTTC. This gives the protein CASSLDTVYEQYF.

This clone was seen only a few times. V gene TRBV6-6 combines with J gene TRBJ1-6; no firm D call. The ends were cut back, 3 bases at V and 8 bases at J, with 8 bases in the middle. The CDR3 totals 13 residues. Germline V gene data show CDR1 as MNHNY and CDR2 as SVGAGI (reference sequence). The CDR3 DNA reads TGTGCCAGCAGTTATTTGAGCGATTCACCCCTCCACTTT. Translated, it gives CASSYLSDSPLHF.

This chain joins TRBV6-5 and TRBJ1-2; 12 bases match TRBD1. From germline, CDR1 is MNHEY and CDR2 SVGAGI. The V gene end was trimmed by 5 bases and the J gene end by 7 bases; junction bases not matched to a gene: 5. This CDR3 is built from 14 residues. The CDR3 nucleotides are TGTGCCAGCAGTGGGGGACAGGGGGCGGGTGGCTACACCTTC. The encoded protein is CASSGGQGAGGYTF.

Only one count was recorded for this clone. The V call is TRBV6-4, the J call TRBJ1-2; TRBD1 agrees at 8 bases. CDR3 length: 14 residues. V shed 5 bases, J shed 0 bases, and the junction held 2 bases outside the gene matches. Germline CDR1 is MRHNA and CDR2 is SNTAGT. CDR3 amino acids: CASSPTGANYGYTF. CDR3 DNA sequence: TGTGCCAGCAGTCCGACAGGGGCTAACTATGGCTACACCTTC.

In its sample, this clone was seen a few times. The gene calls are TRBV15 and TRBJ1-2, with 7 bases fitting TRBD1. CDR1 LNHNV and CDR2 YYDKDF come from the germline V gene (reference sequence). The CDR3 has 12 residues. The trim removed 5 bases at V and 6 bases at J, leaving 3 bases unmatched. CDR3 sequence: CATSGTDHGYTF. CDR3 sequence (DNA): TGTGCCACCAGCGGGACAGACCATGGCTACACCTTC.

The V and J genes are TRBV27 and TRBJ2-1; TRBD2 agrees at 13 bases. The CDR3 has 15 residues. Germline-derived CDR1 and CDR2 are MNHEY and SMNVEV (reference sequence). Losses at the gene ends were 6 bases for V and 4 bases for J; bases not matched to a gene: 3. CDR3 protein: CASSLTSGGYNEQFF. The CDR3, as DNA: TGTGCCAGCAGCCTGACTAGCGGGGGGTACAATGAGCAGTTCTTC.

This chain joins TRBV6-5 and TRBJ2-7, with 9 positions matching TRBD2. CDR1 and CDR2 (germline): MNHEY, SVGAGI. The CDR3 extends over 15 amino acids. Unmatched junction bases numbered 9, after V lost 6 bases and J lost 3 bases. Written as DNA, the CDR3 is TGTGCCAGCAGGGATAGCGGGAGCCTAAACTACGAGCAGTACTTC. This encodes CASRDSGSLNYEQYF.

The genes are TRBV27 and TRBJ2-7; TRBD2 agrees at 10 bases. CDR1 and CDR2 (germline): MNHEY, SMNVEV (reference sequence). The CDR3 length is 15 residues. J was trimmed by 0 bases and V by 5 bases; bases with no gene match: 4. The CDR3 reads CASSPGLANSYEQYF. CDR3 in DNA: TGTGCCAGCAGTCCGGGACTAGCGAACTCCTACGAGCAGTACTTC.

The rearrangement links TRBV18 to TRBJ2-2; D gene unclear. The CDR3 sequence is 15 residues long. Trimming took 0 bases from V and 8 from J, leaving 13 bases between them. Germline V gene data show CDR1 as KGHSH and CDR2 as LQKENI. This CDR3 is CASSPPPRARGELFF. In nucleotides, the CDR3 is TGTGCCAGCTCACCACCGCCCAGAGCCAGGGGGGAGCTGTTTTTT.

The chain uses TRBV6-6 and TRBJ2-1; D possibly corresponds to TRBD1 (7 bases). Germline CDR1 reads MNHNY; CDR2 reads SVGAGI (reference sequence). This CDR3 is 15 amino acids long. Trimming took off 6 bases at V and 7 bases at J, with 19 bases between the two ends. The chain's CDR3 is CASRPGQSLANEQFF. The CDR3 bases are TGTGCCAGCAGACCGGGACAGAGCCTAGCGAATGAGCAGTTCTTC.

V gene TRBV6-1 combines with J gene TRBJ1-5, with 10 bases matching TRBD1. The germline V gene has CDR1 MNHNS and CDR2 SASEGT. The length of the CDR3 is 13 residues. The junction had 3 bases not matched to a gene; V was cut back by 6 bases and J by 7 bases. The DNA for the CDR3 is TGTGCCAGCAGCGAGACAGGGGGCCAGCCCCAGCATTTT. It translates to CASSETGGQPQHF.